These 5 T cell receptor beta chains came from one sample sequenced in a study of identical twins. One entry per CDR3 protein, called by TCRdb with MiXCR from the 5' RACE reads. Counted here are about 160,000 distinct CDR3 sequences, around 3.6% occurring once; the ten biggest clones make up about 7.8%. Sequences were obtained from memory T cells sorted from blood. The receptor source for this set is a man between 18 and 35 years old in good health.

This clonotype has a handful of counts. The rearrangement uses TRBV28 and TRBJ2-3, with a possible D match to TRBD2 (6 bases). The V gene's germline CDR1 is MDHEN and CDR2 SYDVKM. V lost 8 bases and J 6 bases, leaving 15 bases between the germline ends. The length of the CDR3 is 13 residues. The CDR3 DNA follows: TGTGCCAGCGTTGGAGGGGCATGGGATACGCAGTATTTT. Translated: CASVGGAWDTQYF.

This clonotype appeared a few times. V and J are TRBV6-5 and TRBJ2-7; D gene unclear. The CDR3 has 14 residues. Trimming stripped 0 bases from V and 2 bases from J, with 8 bases between. Per germline, CDR1 MNHEY and CDR2 SVGAGI. The CDR3 DNA reads as TGTGCCAGCAGTTACTCCTCGGTAACCTACGAGCAGTACTTC. Translating it yields CASSYSSVTYEQYF.

V and J are TRBV7-9 and TRBJ2-5, with no clear D. The germline CDR1 and CDR2 sequences are SEHNR and FQNEAQ (reference sequence). Trimming removed 4 bases at V and 5 bases at J, with 14 bases between. The CDR3 has 14 residues. The CDR3 coding sequence is TGTGCCAGCAGCTCACACACAAAGAGGGAGACCCAGTACTTC. Its protein is CASSSHTKRETQYF.

This clonotype was seen repeatedly, ten times or more. The chain combines TRBV27 with TRBJ1-2; the match to TRBD1 covers 8 bases. V lost 0 bases, J lost 5 bases, and 2 bases stayed unmatched. The length of the CDR3 is 14 residues. The V gene's germline CDR1 is MNHEY and CDR2 SMNVEV (reference sequence). The CDR3 region is CASSLSQGAYGYTF. The CDR3 DNA reads TGTGCCAGCAGTTTATCCCAGGGGGCGTATGGCTACACCTTC.

This clonotype was detected a few times. V usage is TRBV2 and J usage is TRBJ2-1; 9 bases agree with TRBD2. Germline trimming cut 5 bases from V and 3 bases from J; bases unmatched to any gene: 11. This CDR3 contains 17 residues. In germline, CDR1 is SNHLY, CDR2 FYNNEI. CDR3 sequence (DNA): TGTGCCAGCAGTCTCCGGGGGCGGGAGGGTTTCTACAATGAGCAGTTCTTC. This gives the protein CASSLRGREGFYNEQFF.